This T cell receptor beta chain originates from a study of blood T cell repertoires in COVID-19. TCRdb's copy holds only in-frame clones and misses some; the assay was immunoSEQ multiplex PCR. The table lists some 250,000 clones, around 90% of them singletons, with around 0.8% in the top ten. What was sequenced was peripheral blood. The TCR sequence derives from a woman aged 25-40 years with acute or convalescent COVID-19.

The CDR3 loop is CASSNTYEQYF. Written as DNA, the CDR3 is TGCGCCAGCAGTAATACTTACGAGCAGTACTTC. The chain uses TRBV10-1 and TRBJ2-7; D unclear. Germline V gene sequence: CDR1 WNHNN, CDR2 SYGVQD (reference sequence). V was pared by 5 bases and J by 4 bases, with 6 bases between. The CDR3 runs to 11 residues.